This is a list of T cell receptor beta chains from one sample in a study of blood T cell repertoires in COVID-19. The repertoire was sequenced with immunoSEQ multiplex PCR; TCRdb's copy has only in-frame clones and lacks some. The sample comprises 300,000 to 400,000 clones, approximately 81% of which are singletons, and around 2% rests with the top ten. The sequencing sample was made of PBMCs or T cells enriched from blood (not recorded which). Every receptor here comes from a woman in her 30s who had been exposed to COVID-19. Both conserved end residues are part of each CDR3. A D gene is named only where the DNA matches it firmly. Some rows mark clone size as missing; the rest say once, few, many or name a class of expanded clone.

j_call | v_call | clone_size | d_call | cdr3_nt | cdr3_aa
TRBJ2-3 | TRBV5-1 | . | TRBD2 | TGCGCCAGCAGCTTTTCCCCAACCGGGAGGGGCACAGATACGCAGTATTTT | CASSFSPTGRGTDTQYF
TRBJ1-5 | TRBV24-1 | once | . | TGTGCCACCAGTGCATCGAGGGAGCCATATCAGCCCCAGCATTTT | CATSASREPYQPQHF
TRBJ2-5 | TRBV5-4 | . | TRBD2 | TGTGCCAGCAGCTCGGGGGGGGAGGAGACCCAGTACTTC | CASSSGGEETQYF
TRBJ1-4 | TRBV6-5 | few | TRBD1 | TGTGCCAGCCGACAGGGGGCGTTCACTAATGAAAAACTGTTTTTT | CASRQGAFTNEKLFF
TRBJ1-5 | TRBV4-1 | . | TRBD1 | TGCGCCAGCAGCCAAGGACAGGGGGGCATTCAGCCCCAGCATTTT | CASSQGQGGIQPQHF
TRBJ1-4 | TRBV27 | few | TRBD1 | TGTGCCAGCAGTCAGGACAGGGTAGGGCCGGAAAAACTGTTTTTT | CASSQDRVGPEKLFF
TRBJ2-2 | TRBV11-2 | few | . | TGTGCCAGCAGCCTACACGGGGGTGGAACCGGGGAGCTGTTTTTT | CASSLHGGGTGELFF
TRBJ1-1 | TRBV25-1 | . | . | TGTGCCAGCAGTGAATTAAACTGGGCCACTGAAGCTTTCTTT | CASSELNWATEAFF
TRBJ1-2 | TRBV4-3 | once | . | TGCGCCAGCAGCCAAGATACGACAGATACCTATGGCTACACCTTC | CASSQDTTDTYGYTF
TRBJ2-1 | TRBV2 | . | TRBD2 | TGTGCCAGCAATCGAGCGGGGGACCTATACAATGAGCAGTTCTTC | CASNRAGDLYNEQFF
TRBJ2-1 | TRBV5-4 | . | . | TGTGCCAGCAGCACCGACCAGGGCAATGAGCAGTTCTTC | CASSTDQGNEQFF
TRBJ1-6 | TRBV28 | . | . | TGTGCCAGCAGTTCCCCTGGCCAGGGATTTGATTCACCCCTCCACTTT | CASSSPGQGFDSPLHF
TRBJ2-5 | TRBV3-1/TRBV3-2 | . | . | TGTGCCAGCAGCCCCCCCGAGGACGGGAAAGAGACCCAGTACTTC | CASSPPEDGKETQYF
TRBJ2-7 | TRBV10-3 | . | . | TGTGCCATCAGTGAGCCTTCCCTCCCACAGAAATCCTACGAGCAGTACTTC | CAISEPSLPQKSYEQYF
TRBJ2-7 | TRBV6-5 | . | . | TGTGCCAGCAGTTACGAACAGGGAGAGGTATTGGACGAGCAGTACTTC | CASSYEQGEVLDEQYF
TRBJ2-1 | TRBV7-9 | . | TRBD1 | TGTGCCAGCAGCTTCCGAGGTACCGGGACAGAGAGAACTTGGGGTGAGCAGTTCTTC | CASSFRGTGTERTWGEQFF
TRBJ2-7 | TRBV30 | . | TRBD1 | TGTGCCTGGAGTGAAGGTCAGGGGGCTCAGCAGTACTTC | CAWSEGQGAQQYF
TRBJ1-2 | TRBV4-1 | . | . | TGCGCCAGCAGCCAAGACTTAGGGCGGGGGGCTTCCTATGGCTACACCTTC | CASSQDLGRGASYGYTF
TRBJ2-7 | TRBV6-5 | . | . | TGTGCCAGCAACCCCCTTGACAGACCCTACGAGCAGTACTTC | CASNPLDRPYEQYF
TRBJ2-5 | TRBV30 | once | TRBD1 | TGTGCCTGGAACCCGGGACAGGGGGAGACCCAGTACTTC | CAWNPGQGETQYF
TRBJ2-3 | TRBV18 | . | . | TGTGCCAGCTCACCACGTCGGACAAGTAGCACAGATACGCAGTATTTT | CASSPRRTSSTDTQYF
TRBJ2-7 | TRBV7-6 | . | . | TGTGCCAGCAGCTTAGGGGCGTCCTACGAGCAGTACTTC | CASSLGASYEQYF
TRBJ1-4 | TRBV28 | . | . | TGTGCCAGTTTAGGGGGAACTAATGAAAAACTGTTTTTT | CASLGGTNEKLFF
TRBJ2-2 | TRBV3-1/TRBV3-2 | . | TRBD1 | TGTGCCAGCAGACAATTGGGACAGGCGAACACCGGGGAGCTGTTTTTT | CASRQLGQANTGELFF
TRBJ1-4 | TRBV15 | . | . | TGTGCCACCAGCGGCCACAGGGTCCCTAATGAAAAACTGTTTTTT | CATSGHRVPNEKLFF
TRBJ1-3 | TRBV10-3 | . | . | TGTGCCATCTTAGAGAACCGCTCTGGAAACACCATATATTTT | CAILENRSGNTIYF
TRBJ1-1 | TRBV5-5 | . | . | TGTGCCAGCAGCTTTATCAGGAAGAACACTGAAGCTTTCTTT | CASSFIRKNTEAFF